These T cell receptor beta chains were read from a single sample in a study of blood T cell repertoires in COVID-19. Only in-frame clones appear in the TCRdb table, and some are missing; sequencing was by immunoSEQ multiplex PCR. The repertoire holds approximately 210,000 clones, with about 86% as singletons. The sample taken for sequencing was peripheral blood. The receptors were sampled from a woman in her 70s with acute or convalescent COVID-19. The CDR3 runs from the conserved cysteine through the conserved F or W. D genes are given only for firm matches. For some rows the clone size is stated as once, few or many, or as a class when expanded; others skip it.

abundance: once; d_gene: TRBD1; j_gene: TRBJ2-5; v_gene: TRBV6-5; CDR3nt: TGTGCCAGCAGCCGGACAGGGGATAACCAAGAGACCCAGTACTTC; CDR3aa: CASSRTGDNQETQYF
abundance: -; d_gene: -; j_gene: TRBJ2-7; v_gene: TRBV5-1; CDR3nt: TGCGCCAGCAGCTCGGAAGGCGGCTACGAGCAATACTTC; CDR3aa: CASSSEGGYEQYF
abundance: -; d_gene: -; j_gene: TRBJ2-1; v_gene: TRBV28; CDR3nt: TGTGCCAGCAGTTATAGCAACCGTTACAATGAGCAGTTCTTC; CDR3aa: CASSYSNRYNEQFF
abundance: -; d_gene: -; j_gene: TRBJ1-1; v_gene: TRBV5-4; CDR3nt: TGTGCCAGCAGCTTCCCGGTGGTCGGGAACACTGAAGCTTTCTTT; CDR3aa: CASSFPVVGNTEAFF
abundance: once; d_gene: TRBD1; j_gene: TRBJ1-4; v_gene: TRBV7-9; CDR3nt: TGTGCCAGCAGCTTTAGACAGGGGCAAAATGAAAAACTGTTTTTT; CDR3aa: CASSFRQGQNEKLFF
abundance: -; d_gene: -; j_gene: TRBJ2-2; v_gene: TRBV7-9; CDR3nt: TGTGCCAGCAGCTCTACAGGGTCCACCGGGGAGCTGTTTTTT; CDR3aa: CASSSTGSTGELFF
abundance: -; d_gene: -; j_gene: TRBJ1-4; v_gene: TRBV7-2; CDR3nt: TGTGCCAGCAAACGAACTGCAACTAATGAAAAACTGTTTTTT; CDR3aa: CASKRTATNEKLFF
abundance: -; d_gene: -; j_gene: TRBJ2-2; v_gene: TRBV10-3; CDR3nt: TGTGCCATCAGTGAGGTAGCTACCGGGGAGCTGTTTTTT; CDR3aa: CAISEVATGELFF
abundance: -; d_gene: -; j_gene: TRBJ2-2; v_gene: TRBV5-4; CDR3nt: TGTGCCAGCAGCTCGCAGGGGGAGCTGTTTTTT; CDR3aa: CASSSQGELFF
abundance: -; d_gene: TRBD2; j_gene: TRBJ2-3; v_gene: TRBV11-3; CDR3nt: TGTGCCAGCAGCCCCCCGGGGGGGACCACAGATACGCAGTATTTT; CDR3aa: CASSPPGGTTDTQYF
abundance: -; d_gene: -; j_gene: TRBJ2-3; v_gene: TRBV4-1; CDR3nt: TGCGCCAGCAGCCAAGATCTCGGGGGAACAGATACGCAGTATTTT; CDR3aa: CASSQDLGGTDTQYF
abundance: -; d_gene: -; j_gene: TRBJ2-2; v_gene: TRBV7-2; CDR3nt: TGTGCCAGCAGCCCCATGGGGGCCTCGAACACCGGGGAGCTGTTTTTT; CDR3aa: CASSPMGASNTGELFF
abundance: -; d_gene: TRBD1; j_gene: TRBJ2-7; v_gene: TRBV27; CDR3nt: TGTGCCAGCAGTTTCCGCGGGACAGGGGGCCTAAGAACTCCGCAGAGATCCTACGAGCAGTACTTC; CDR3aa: CASSFRGTGGLRTPQRSYEQYF
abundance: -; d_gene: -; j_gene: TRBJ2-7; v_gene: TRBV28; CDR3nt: TGTGCCAGCAAAACCGGGGGAGCCCCTTACGAGCAGTACTTC; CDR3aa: CASKTGGAPYEQYF
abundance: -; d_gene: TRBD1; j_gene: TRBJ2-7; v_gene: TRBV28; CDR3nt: TGTGCCAGCAGTTTATCGGGGCAGGGGGCGAACGAGCAGTACTTC; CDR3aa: CASSLSGQGANEQYF
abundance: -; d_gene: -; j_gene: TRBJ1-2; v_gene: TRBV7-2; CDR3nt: TGTGCCAGCAGCTCAACAGGGTATGGCTACACCTTC; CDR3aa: CASSSTGYGYTF
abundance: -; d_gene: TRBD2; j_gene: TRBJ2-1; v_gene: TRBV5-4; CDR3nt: TGTGCCAGCAAGCCAGCGGGGGGGAACAATGAGCAGTTCTTC; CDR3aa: CASKPAGGNNEQFF
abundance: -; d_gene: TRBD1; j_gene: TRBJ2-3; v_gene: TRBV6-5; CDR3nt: TGTGCCAGCCGCAGCACAGGGGCGGGCACAGATACGCAGTATTTT; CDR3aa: CASRSTGAGTDTQYF
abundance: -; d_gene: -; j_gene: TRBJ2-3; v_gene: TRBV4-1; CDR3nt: TGCGCCAGCAGCCTAGGCACAGATACGCAGTATTTT; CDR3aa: CASSLGTDTQYF
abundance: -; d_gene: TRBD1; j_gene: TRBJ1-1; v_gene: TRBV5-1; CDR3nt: TGCGCCAGCAGCTTAGGTTCCAGGGGGCGTACGGCTGAAGCTTTCTTT; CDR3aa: CASSLGSRGRTAEAFF
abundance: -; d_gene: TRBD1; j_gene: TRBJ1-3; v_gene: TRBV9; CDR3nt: TGTGCCAGCAGCGTAGATGGACAGGGGTCCGGAAACACCATATATTTT; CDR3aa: CASSVDGQGSGNTIYF
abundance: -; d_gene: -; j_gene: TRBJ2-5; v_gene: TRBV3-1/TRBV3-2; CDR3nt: TGTGCCAGCAGCCAACGTTTCCAAGAGACCCAGTACTTC; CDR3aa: CASSQRFQETQYF
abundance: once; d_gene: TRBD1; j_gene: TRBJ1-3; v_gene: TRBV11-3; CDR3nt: TGTGCCAGCAGCCCCGGACAGGGCCCCGGAAACACCATATATTTT; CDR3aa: CASSPGQGPGNTIYF
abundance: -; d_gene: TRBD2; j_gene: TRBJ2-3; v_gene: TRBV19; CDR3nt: TGTGCCAGTAGTAAGACTAGCGGGCGCGGTGATACGCAGTATTTT; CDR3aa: CASSKTSGRGDTQYF
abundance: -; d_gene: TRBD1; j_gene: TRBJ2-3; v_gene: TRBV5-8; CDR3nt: TGTGCCAGCAGCTTGGGGACAGGTTCGGCCGATACGCAGTATTTT; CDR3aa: CASSLGTGSADTQYF